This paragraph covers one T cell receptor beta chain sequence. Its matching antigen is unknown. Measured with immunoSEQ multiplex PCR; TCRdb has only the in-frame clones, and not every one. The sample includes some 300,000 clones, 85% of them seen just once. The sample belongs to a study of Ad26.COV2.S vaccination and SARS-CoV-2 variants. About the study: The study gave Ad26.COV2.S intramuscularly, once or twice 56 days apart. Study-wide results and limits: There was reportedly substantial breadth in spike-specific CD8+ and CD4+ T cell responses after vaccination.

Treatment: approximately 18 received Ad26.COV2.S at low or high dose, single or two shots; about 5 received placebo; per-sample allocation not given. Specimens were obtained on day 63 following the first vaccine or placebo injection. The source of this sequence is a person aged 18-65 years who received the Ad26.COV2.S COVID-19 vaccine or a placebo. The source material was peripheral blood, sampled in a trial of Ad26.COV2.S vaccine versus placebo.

CDR3 coding DNA: TGTGCCAGCAGCCAAGATCTTGGCCTAGCGGGGGGAATAGCCAAAAACATTCAGTACTTC. The encoded protein is CASSQDLGLAGGIAKNIQYF. This chain joins TRBV4-2 and TRBJ2-4; 11 nucleotides match TRBD2. CDR1 is LGHNA, CDR2 YNFKEQ, per germline. Losses at the gene ends were 0 bases for V and 0 bases for J; bases not matched to a gene: 10. CDR3 size: 20 residues.